A single sample is the source of the 20 T cell receptor beta chains below, sequenced in a study of tissue T cells after allogeneic stem cell transplantation. Sequencing used immunoSEQ multiplex PCR; TCRdb keeps in-frame clones, though not all of them. Among thousands of clones, roughly three fifths were seen once, and the ten largest hold about a fifth. The sample here was tissue from the jejunum, taken at autopsy. The receptor set was obtained from a male donor aged 60 or over with lung cancer.

The chain recombines TRBV6-6 with TRBJ2-7; TRBD2 agrees at 13 bases. The CDR3 covers 16 residues. Germline V gives CDR1 MNHNY, CDR2 SVGAGI (reference sequence). After removal of 5 bases from V and 2 bases from J, the junction contained 6 bases not matched to a gene. The CDR3 loop reads CASSAGLAGPTYEQYF. Written as DNA, the CDR3 is TGTGCCAGCAGTGCGGGACTAGCGGGACCCACCTACGAGCAGTACTTC.

The chain combines TRBV11-2 with TRBJ2-2; D might be TRBD1 (5 bases). The CDR3 extends over 15 amino acids. Deletions cut 0 bases from V and 5 bases from J, with 10 bases between. The germline V gene has CDR1 SGHAT and CDR2 FQNNGV. CDR3: CASSLDRARTGELFF. The DNA of the CDR3 is TGTGCCAGCAGCTTAGACAGGGCGCGGACCGGGGAGCTGTTTTTT. Full variable domain (outside the CDR3, taken from reference TRBV11-2 and TRBJ2-2): EAGVAQSPRYKIIEKRQSVAFWCNPISGHATLYWYQQILGQGPKLLIQFQNNGVVDDSQLPKDRFSAERLKGVDSTLKIQPAKLEDSAVYLCASSLDRARTGELFFGEGSRLTVL.

In the case of this clone: This may come from a read error, since a much larger clone is one base off. The chain employs TRBV25-1 and TRBJ2-3; TRBD2 agrees at 9 bases. Germline CDR1 and CDR2: MGHDK and SYGVNS. J lost 5 bases, V lost 4 bases, and 7 bases had no gene match. The CDR3 runs to 15 residues. CDR3 protein: CASSGASGNIDTQYF. The CDR3 nucleotides read TGTGCCAGCAGTGGGGCTAGCGGGAACATAGATACGCAGTATTTT.

The rearrangement links TRBV12-3 or TRBV12-4 to TRBJ2-7; 8 positions match TRBD2. After removal of 1 base from V and 4 bases from J, the junction contained 0 bases not matched to a gene. This CDR3 region has 13 residues. For the CDR3, the DNA is TGTGCCAGCAGTTTAGTAGCGGGGTACGAGCAGTACTTC. Amino acids: CASSLVAGYEQYF.

The CDR3, as DNA: TGCGCCAGCACCCCCCTAGCGGGGGGACCGGGGCGCTACGAGCAGTACTTC. The encoded protein is CASTPLAGGPGRYEQYF. The chain combines TRBV5-1 with TRBJ2-7; 11 bases are shared with TRBD2. Germline V gene sequence: CDR1 SGHRS, CDR2 YFSETQ. The CDR3 has 17 residues. The ends lost 6 bases at V and 3 bases at J; junction bases unmatched: 14.

This clone was seen once. The genes are TRBV12-5 and TRBJ2-3; the D is unclear. From germline, CDR1 is LGHNT and CDR2 FRNRAP. The CDR3 is made up of 13 amino acids. The V gene lost 5 bases and the J gene lost 4 bases, with 10 bases spanning the gap. The chain's CDR3 is CASGPQTSDTQYF. CDR3 coding DNA: TGTGCTAGTGGTCCCCAGACTTCAGATACGCAGTATTTT.

This rearrangement joins TRBV20-1 to TRBJ2-5; D gene unclear. Trimming pared 6 bases from V and 9 bases from J, leaving 11 bases between. The germline gives CDR1 DFQATT, CDR2 SNEGSKA (reference sequence). The CDR3 spans 10 residues. CDR3 region: CSARPRAQYF. The CDR3 DNA sequence: TGCAGTGCAAGGCCTCGGGCCCAGTACTTC.

J is TRBJ2-7 and V is TRBV6-6; 11 bases line up with TRBD1. CDR3 length equals 16 residues. From germline, CDR1 is MNHNY and CDR2 SVGAGI (reference sequence). V lost 7 bases and J lost 3; bases outside the gene matches: 11. CDR3 DNA sequence: TGTGCCAGCACCAAACCCCCGGGACAGGGGGACTACGAGCAGTACTTC. Its protein is CASTKPPGQGDYEQYF.

The chain has TRBV2 and TRBJ2-1; D gene uncertain. Trimming shortened V by 7 bases and J by 6 bases, and 16 bases separated the two germline ends. Germline V gives CDR1 SNHLY, CDR2 FYNNEI. The CDR3 has 14 amino acids. The CDR3 bases are TGTGCCAGCATTGACCCTCGGACGGGCAATGAGCAGTTCTTC. Translated, it gives CASIDPRTGNEQFF.

Relative to its sample, this clone is medium-sized. J is TRBJ2-6 and V is TRBV7-8; D may be TRBD1 (6 bases). The V gene's germline CDR1 is SGHVS and CDR2 FQNEAQ. Trimming shortened V by 10 bases and J by 4 bases, and 17 bases separated the two germline ends. This CDR3 contains 15 residues. The CDR3 protein is CAIEKGVRGANVLTF. CDR3 bases: TGTGCCATCGAAAAGGGGGTCCGCGGGGCCAACGTCCTGACTTTC.

This clone was seen more than once but under ten times. This chain uses TRBV4-1 with TRBJ1-2; D unclear. Germline lookup yields CDR1 MGHRA and CDR2 YSYEKL. The length of the CDR3 is 14 residues. V shed 1 base and J shed 2 bases, with 8 bases lying between them. CDR3 DNA: TGCGCCAGCAGCCAAGGGGAAGGGAACTATGGCTACACCTTC. Translated: CASSQGEGNYGYTF.

In its sample, this clone ranks as medium-sized. The V call is TRBV5-1, the J call TRBJ2-7; a weak D match, TRBD1 (6 bases). The CDR3 totals 14 residues. Germline V lookup: CDR1 SGHRS, CDR2 YFSETQ. Between the trimmed V and J ends, which lost 0 bases and 6 bases, there was a span of 13 bases. The CDR3 nucleotides are TGCGCCAGCAGCTTGGACTCCGTAGGGGGCGAGCAGTACTTC. Residues: CASSLDSVGGEQYF. Filled out from reference TRBV5-1 and TRBJ2-7, the complete variable domain reads KAGVTQTPRYLIKTRGQQVTLSCSPISGHRSVSWYQQTPGQGLQFLFEYFSETQRNKGNFPGRFSGRQFSNSRSEMNVSTLELGDSALYLCASSLDSVGGEQYFGPGTRLTVT.

In this sample, this clone is medium-sized. The rearrangement links TRBV2 to TRBJ2-7; D tentatively fits TRBD1 or TRBD2 (5 bases each). Germline lookup yields CDR1 SNHLY and CDR2 FYNNEI. This CDR3 comprises 13 residues. Trimming removed 7 bases at V and 10 bases at J, with 20 bases between. CDR3 region: CASTPGAASVQYF. Here the CDR3 DNA reads TGTGCCAGCACCCCCGGGGCCGCCTCGGTACAGTACTTC.

The chain employs TRBV6-6 and TRBJ2-1; 7 positions agree with TRBD2. Trimming at V came to 0 bases and at J to 9 bases, leaving 2 bases not matched to a gene. The CDR3 spans 13 residues. CDR1 MNHNY and CDR2 SVGAGI come from the germline V gene (reference sequence). The CDR3 protein is CASSYSSGAEQFF. The CDR3 bases are TGTGCCAGCAGTTACTCGAGCGGGGCTGAGCAGTTCTTC.

Of note for this clone: One junction end does not reproduce the germline sequence, and a read error may be involved. Other DNA sequences in this specimen translate into the identical CDR3. The chain employs TRBV7-2 and TRBJ2-5; TRBD1 agrees at 9 bases. Germline assignment: CDR1 SGHTA and CDR2 FQGNSA. The CDR3 is made up of 16 amino acids. The CDR3 coding sequence is TGTGCCAGCAGCTTACCAACGGGACAGGGCAGGGAGACTCAGTACTTC. Amino acids: CASSLPTGQGRETQYF.

CDR3 in amino acids: CATSRDWQGQETQYF. In nucleotides, the CDR3 is TGTGCCACCAGCAGAGATTGGCAGGGTCAAGAGACCCAGTACTTC. The chain uses TRBV15 and TRBJ2-5; perhaps TRBD1 as D (5 bases). CDR1 is LNHNV and CDR2 is YYDKDF in the germline V gene (reference sequence). Deletions cut 0 bases from V and 2 bases from J, with 10 bases between. The CDR3 is 15 amino acids.

The V gene is TRBV6-2 or TRBV6-3, the J gene TRBJ1-2, with 8 bases lining up with TRBD1. Germline lookup yields CDR1 MNHEY and CDR2 SVGEGT. This CDR3 contains 13 residues. V dropped 5 bases and J dropped 6; count of bases not matched to a gene: 5. The CDR3 reads CASSPTGVDGYTF. CDR3 nucleotide sequence: TGTGCCAGCAGTCCGACAGGGGTAGATGGCTACACCTTC.

In DNA, the CDR3 is TGTGCCAGCAGTCCACCCGGCGCAGGTCGCAATTCACCCCTCCACTTT. Protein: CASSPPGAGRNSPLHF. The chain is built from TRBV6-6 and TRBJ1-6; D not certain. The CDR3 totals 16 residues. Germline assignment: CDR1 MNHNY and CDR2 SVGAGI (reference sequence). V was shortened by 5 bases and J by 7 bases, with 18 bases between the two germline ends.

The rearrangement joins TRBV11-2 to TRBJ2-7, with TRBD1 matching over 7 bases. This CDR3 is 14 amino acids long. Germline CDR1 SGHAT, CDR2 FQNNGV. V gave up 2 bases and J gave up 5 bases; unmatched junction bases: 6. The CDR3 is CASSLSYRGDEQYF. Written as DNA, the CDR3 is TGTGCCAGCAGCTTAAGCTACAGGGGCGACGAGCAGTACTTC.

The rearrangement links TRBV2 to TRBJ1-1; no clear D gene. CDR1 and CDR2 from the germline V gene are SNHLY and FYNNEI. This CDR3 comprises 14 residues. Trimming removed 4 bases from V and 4 bases from J, with 13 bases in between. The CDR3: CASSAPGRVTEAFF. The CDR3 coding sequence is TGTGCCAGCAGTGCTCCGGGGAGAGTCACTGAAGCTTTCTTT.